This TCR beta chain emerged from a study of blood T cell repertoires in COVID-19. Study-level information: Material from acute and convalescent COVID-19 was sourced from the United States, Italy and Spain. Sample material is recorded as cDNA or gDNA derived from T cells, B-cell-depleted T cells, or PBMCs.

The germline V and J ends were trimmed by 4 bases and 8 bases, with 18 bases remaining between them. Germline values: CDR1 SGHRS, CDR2 YFSETQ. CDR3 length equals 14 residues. Per the original methods: Nucleated cell counts were estimated from reference gene primer amplification. TCRdb's copy holds only in-frame clones and misses some; the assay was immunoSEQ multiplex PCR. V and J calls and clone size follow that table, whereas D and trimming were derived from the DNA. The sample has around 21,000 clones, roughly nine tenths seen once. This TCR was sampled from a human donor with active COVID-19. The donor label of this sample is uncertain. Material: peripheral blood. J is TRBJ1-2 and V is TRBV5-1; a weak D match, TRBD1 (6 bases). CDR3 DNA sequence: TGCGCCAGCAGCCCGGGGGGCCCTCAAGGGGGCTACACCTTC. It specifies CASSPGGPQGGYTF.